A single sample gave rise to the 12 T cell receptor beta chains below, sequenced in a study of blood T cells in healthy people across ages. Next came a second PCR, run for about 7 to 12 cycles, which used a sample-barcoded 5' primer along with a J-beta primer mix. TCRdb re-called the 5' RACE reads through MiXCR, storing one row per CDR3 protein. The repertoire holds about 640,000 distinct CDR3 sequences, with 25% to 35% as singletons. The sample comprised blood. The receptor source for this set is an elderly woman in good health.

There are a few counts of this clonotype. V is TRBV20-1 and J is TRBJ1-1, with D possibly TRBD1 on 5 matching bases. The germline V gene has CDR1 DFQATT and CDR2 SNEGSKA (reference sequence). Trimming shortened V by 3 bases and J by 5 bases, and 16 bases separated the two germline ends. The CDR3 runs to 14 residues. The CDR3 sequence is CSASRRRVGTEAFF. CDR3 nucleotide sequence: TGCAGTGCTAGCCGACGCAGGGTAGGGACTGAAGCTTTCTTT.

This clonotype has only a few counts. This may stem from a read error, because a much larger clone lies one nucleotide away. The chain has TRBV5-1 and TRBJ2-3; D possibly uses TRBD1 or TRBD2 (6 bases each). Germline assignment: CDR1 SGHRS and CDR2 YFSETQ. This CDR3 has 15 residues. CDR3 amino acids: CTSSLEGVNTDTQYF. CDR3 in DNA: TGCACCAGCAGCTTGGAGGGGGTGAACACAGATACGCAGTATTTT.

In this sample, this clonotype turned up a few times. Just one base apart from a much larger clone, this may be a read error. The V and J genes are TRBV12-3 or TRBV12-4 and TRBJ2-3, with D perhaps being TRBD1 or TRBD2 (7 bases each). This CDR3 contains 16 residues. The CDR3 region has the DNA TGTGCCAGCAGACGTGAACAGGGAGGGGGCACAGATGCGCAGTATTTT. As protein: CASRREQGGGTDAQYF.

This clonotype was seen ten or more times. This rearrangement joins TRBV18 to TRBJ2-5; D gene unclear. CDR1 and CDR2 (germline): KGHSH, LQKENI. Trimming took 3 bases from V and 2 from J, leaving 10 bases between them. CDR3 size: 14 residues. The DNA for the CDR3 is TGTGCCAGCTCACCCGGACGGAAACAAGAGACCCAGTACTTC. It encodes CASSPGRKQETQYF.

This clonotype has more than one count but fewer than ten. A much larger clone differs from this one at a single base, so this may be a read error. The V call is TRBV5-1, the J call TRBJ2-7; TRBD2 agrees at 13 bases. V lost 2 bases to trimming and J lost 7 bases; unmatched junction nucleotides: 9. The CDR3 spans 16 residues. CDR1 is SGHRS and CDR2 is YFSETQ in the germline V gene. The CDR3 region has the DNA TGCGCCAGCAGCTTAACTAGCGGGGGGGCCGGGGGTGAGCAGTACTTC. Translation: CASSLTSGGAGGEQYF.

This clonotype was recorded at least ten times. The chain recombines TRBV12-3 or TRBV12-4 with TRBJ2-7; D possibly corresponds to TRBD1 (5 bases). CDR3 length equals 15 residues. Trimming stripped 4 bases from V and 0 bases from J, with 13 bases between. CDR3 protein: CASSSATVFSYEQYF. Here the CDR3 DNA reads TGTGCCAGCAGTTCAGCGACAGTGTTCTCCTACGAGCAGTACTTC.

This rearrangement joins TRBV7-7 to TRBJ2-1; 14 nucleotides align to TRBD2. The V gene's germline CDR1 is SSHAT and CDR2 FNYEAQ (reference sequence). J gave up 9 bases and V 5 bases, and 6 bases lay outside the gene matches. The CDR3 loop spans 15 amino acids. The CDR3 region has the DNA TGTGCCAGCAGCCCCGGGACTAGCGGGAGTGGTGAGCAGTTCTTC. As protein: CASSPGTSGSGEQFF.

This clonotype was counted ten times or more. V and J are TRBV10-3 and TRBJ1-1; D remains unclear. V was pared by 7 bases and J by 0 bases, with 9 bases between. CDR1 is ENHRY and CDR2 is SYGVKD in the germline V gene. The CDR3 consists of 13 residues. CDR3 coding DNA: TGTGCCATCACGGGCAGCATGAACACTGAAGCTTTCTTT. The encoded protein is CAITGSMNTEAFF.

This clonotype was picked up many times. The gene calls are TRBV20-1 and TRBJ2-3; D is perhaps TRBD2 (7 bases). This CDR3 comprises 16 residues. The V gene's germline CDR1 is DFQATT and CDR2 SNEGSKA (reference sequence). Deletions cut 3 bases from V and 2 bases from J, with 18 bases between. The DNA of the CDR3 is TGCAGTGCTAGGATCAGCGTTGGGGGGGCCACAGATACGCAGTATTTT. Its translation is CSARISVGGATDTQYF.

This clonotype occurred many times. This rearrangement joins TRBV9 to TRBJ1-2; D perhaps matches TRBD1 (6 bases). From germline, CDR1 is SGDLS and CDR2 YYNGEE. The length of the CDR3 is 15 residues. The V and J ends lost 2 bases and 4 bases respectively, with 15 bases between them. The CDR3 is CASSVGAQGVYGYTF. CDR3 coding DNA: TGTGCCAGCAGCGTGGGGGCACAGGGAGTCTATGGCTACACCTTC.

This clonotype occurred many times. The chain recombines TRBV7-9 with TRBJ1-2, with D unresolved. The CDR3 extends over 13 amino acids. The germline V gene encodes CDR1 SEHNR and CDR2 FQNEAQ (reference sequence). V was pared by 5 bases and J by 2 bases, with 9 bases between. CDR3 DNA: TGTGCCAGCAGCCGGACTGAGAACTATGGCTACACCTTC. This encodes CASSRTENYGYTF.

The genes are TRBV20-1 and TRBJ2-3; 15 nucleotides agree with TRBD2. CDR3 length: 16 amino acids. V lost 6 bases and J lost 0; bases outside the gene matches: 4. Germline V gene lookup returns CDR1 DFQATT and CDR2 SNEGSKA (reference sequence). The CDR3 coding sequence is TGCAGTGCCAGGACTAGCGGGGGGGTAAGCACAGATACGCAGTATTTT. This encodes CSARTSGGVSTDTQYF.